The sequence of this T cell receptor beta chain was determined in a study of identical twins. Study observations and caveats: Among monozygotic twins, out-of-frame TCR alpha sharing exceeded what models predicted. Cord blood's abundant beta clonotypes had fewer insertions, unlike memory repertoires. Excess twin sharing in beta out-of-frame sequences was weaker.

About this clonotype: Its antigen is still unknown.

Healthy Caucasians alone served as donors. Germline lookup yields CDR1 SEHNR and CDR2 FQNEAQ (reference sequence). Trimming at V came to 5 bases and at J to 5 bases, leaving 10 bases not matched to a gene. The CDR3 consists of 15 residues. TCRdb reprocessed the 5' RACE reads with MiXCR, giving one entry per CDR3 protein. The sample shows about 890,000 distinct CDR3 sequences, approximately 13% of them seen only once. The same specimen was also included in a second study, on yellow fever vaccine responses in identical twins.

The sequenced material came from PBMCs. The sequence came from a woman aged 18-29 years in good health. The chain joins TRBV7-9 to TRBJ2-5; 8 nucleotides match TRBD2. CDR3 sequence: CASSALAGGLETQYF. In nucleotides, the CDR3 is TGTGCCAGCAGCGCGCTAGCGGGTGGCCTCGAGACCCAGTACTTC.